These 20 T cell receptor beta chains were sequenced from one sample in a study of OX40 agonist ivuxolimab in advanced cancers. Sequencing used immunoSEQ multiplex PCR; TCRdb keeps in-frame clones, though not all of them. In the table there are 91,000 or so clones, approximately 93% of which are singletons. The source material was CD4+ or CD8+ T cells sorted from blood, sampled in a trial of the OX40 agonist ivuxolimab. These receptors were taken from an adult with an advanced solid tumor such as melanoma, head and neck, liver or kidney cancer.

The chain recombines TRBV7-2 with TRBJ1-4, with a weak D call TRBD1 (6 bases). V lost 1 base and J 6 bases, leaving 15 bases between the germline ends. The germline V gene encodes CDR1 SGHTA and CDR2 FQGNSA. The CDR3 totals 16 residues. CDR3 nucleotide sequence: TGTGCCAGCAGCTTAGTAGGGGCAGGGGTCGATGAAAAACTGTTTTTT. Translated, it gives CASSLVGAGVDEKLFF.

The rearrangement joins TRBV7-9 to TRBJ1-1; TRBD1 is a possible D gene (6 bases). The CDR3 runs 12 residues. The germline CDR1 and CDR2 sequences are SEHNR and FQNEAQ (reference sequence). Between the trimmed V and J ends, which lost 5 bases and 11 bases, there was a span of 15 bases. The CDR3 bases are TGTGCCAGCAGCCCGGGGGGGGGCATGGCTTTCTTT. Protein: CASSPGGGMAFF.

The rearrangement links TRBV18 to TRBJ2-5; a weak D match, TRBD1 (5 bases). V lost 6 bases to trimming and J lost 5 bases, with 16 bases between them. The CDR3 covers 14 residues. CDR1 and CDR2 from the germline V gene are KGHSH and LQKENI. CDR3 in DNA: TGTGCCAGCTCGAAGGGGCACCCTGTTGAGACCCAGTACTTC. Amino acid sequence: CASSKGHPVETQYF.

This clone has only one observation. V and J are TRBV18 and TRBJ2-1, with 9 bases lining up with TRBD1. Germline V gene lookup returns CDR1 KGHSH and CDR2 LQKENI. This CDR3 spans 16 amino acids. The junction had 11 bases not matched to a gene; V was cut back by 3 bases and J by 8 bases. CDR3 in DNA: TGTGCCAGCTCACCCCGGACAGGGGACCTAGTGGATGAGCAGTTCTTC. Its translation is CASSPRTGDLVDEQFF.

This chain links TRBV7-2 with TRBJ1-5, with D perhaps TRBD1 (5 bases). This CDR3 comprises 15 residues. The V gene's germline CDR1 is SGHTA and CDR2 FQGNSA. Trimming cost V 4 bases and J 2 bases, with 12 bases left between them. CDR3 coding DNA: TGTGCCAGCAGCTCGCAACCACAGGGCAATCAGCCCCAGCATTTT. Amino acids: CASSSQPQGNQPQHF.

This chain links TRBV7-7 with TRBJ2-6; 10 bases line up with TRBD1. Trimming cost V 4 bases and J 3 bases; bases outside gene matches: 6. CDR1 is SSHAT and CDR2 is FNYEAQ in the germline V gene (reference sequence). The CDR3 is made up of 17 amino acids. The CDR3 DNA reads TGTGCCAGCAGCTCGGGGACAGGGGAGGATGGGGCCAACGTCCTGACTTTC. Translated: CASSSGTGEDGANVLTF. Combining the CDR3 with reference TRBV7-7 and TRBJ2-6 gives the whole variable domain GAGVSQSPRYKVTKRGQDVTLRCDPISSHATLYWYQQALGQGPEFLTYFNYEAQPDKSGLPSDRFSAERPEGSISTLTIQRTEQRDSAMYRCASSSGTGEDGANVLTFGAGSRLTVL.

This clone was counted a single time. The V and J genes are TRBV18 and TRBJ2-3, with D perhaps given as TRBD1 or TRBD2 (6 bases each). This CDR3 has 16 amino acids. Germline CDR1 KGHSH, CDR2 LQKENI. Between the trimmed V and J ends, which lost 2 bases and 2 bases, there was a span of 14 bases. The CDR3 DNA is TGTGCCAGCTCACCATCTTCGGGGGCCGTCACAGATACGCAGTATTTT. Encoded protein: CASSPSSGAVTDTQYF.

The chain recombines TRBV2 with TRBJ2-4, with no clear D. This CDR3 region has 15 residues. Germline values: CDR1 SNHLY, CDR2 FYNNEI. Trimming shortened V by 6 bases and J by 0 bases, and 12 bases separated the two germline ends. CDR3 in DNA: TGTGCCAGCAGGTCACAGAATCTAGCCAAAAACATTCAGTACTTC. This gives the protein CASRSQNLAKNIQYF.

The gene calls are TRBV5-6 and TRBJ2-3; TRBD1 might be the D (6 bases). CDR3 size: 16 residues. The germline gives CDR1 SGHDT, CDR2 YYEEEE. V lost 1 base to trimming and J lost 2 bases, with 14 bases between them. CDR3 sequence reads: CASSLRAGAITDTQYF. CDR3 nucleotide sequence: TGTGCCAGCAGCTTGCGGGCAGGGGCCATCACAGATACGCAGTATTTT.

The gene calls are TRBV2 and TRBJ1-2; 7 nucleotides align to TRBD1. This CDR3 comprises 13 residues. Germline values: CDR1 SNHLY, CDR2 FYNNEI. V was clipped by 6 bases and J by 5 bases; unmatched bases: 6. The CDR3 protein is CASRTGTDYGYTF. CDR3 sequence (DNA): TGTGCCAGCAGGACCGGGACAGATTATGGCTACACCTTC.

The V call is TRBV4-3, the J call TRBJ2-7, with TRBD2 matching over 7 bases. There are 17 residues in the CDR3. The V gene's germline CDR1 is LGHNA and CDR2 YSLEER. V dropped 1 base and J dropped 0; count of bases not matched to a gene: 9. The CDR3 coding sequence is TGCGCCAGCAGCCAAGCCCTTAGCGGGCGGGCCTCCTACGAGCAGTACTTC. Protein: CASSQALSGRASYEQYF.

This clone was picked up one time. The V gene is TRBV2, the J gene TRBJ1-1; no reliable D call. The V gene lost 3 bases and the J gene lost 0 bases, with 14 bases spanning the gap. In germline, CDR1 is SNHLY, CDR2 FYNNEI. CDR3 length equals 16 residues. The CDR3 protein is CASSDRRGIVNTEAFF. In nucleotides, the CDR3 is TGTGCCAGCAGTGACCGTCGGGGTATAGTGAACACTGAAGCTTTCTTT.

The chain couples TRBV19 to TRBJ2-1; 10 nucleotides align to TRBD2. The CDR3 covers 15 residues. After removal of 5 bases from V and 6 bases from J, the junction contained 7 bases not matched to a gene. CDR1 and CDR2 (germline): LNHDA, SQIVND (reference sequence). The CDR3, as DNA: TGTGCCAGTAGTCTACCGGGACTAGCGAGCAATGAGCAGTTCTTC. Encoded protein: CASSLPGLASNEQFF.

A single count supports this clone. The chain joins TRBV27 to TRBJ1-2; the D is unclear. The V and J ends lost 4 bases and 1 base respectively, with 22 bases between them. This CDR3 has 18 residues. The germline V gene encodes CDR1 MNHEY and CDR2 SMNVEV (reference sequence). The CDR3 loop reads CASSSSETVEYFNYGYTF. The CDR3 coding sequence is TGTGCCAGCAGTTCATCCGAGACGGTCGAATACTTTAACTATGGCTACACCTTC.

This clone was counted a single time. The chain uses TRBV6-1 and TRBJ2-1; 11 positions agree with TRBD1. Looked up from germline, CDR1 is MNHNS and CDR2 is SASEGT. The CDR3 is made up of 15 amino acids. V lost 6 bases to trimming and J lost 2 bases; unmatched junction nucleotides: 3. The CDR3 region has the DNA TGTGCCAGCAGCGGACAGGGGGCCCCCTACAATGAGCAGTTCTTC. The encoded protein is CASSGQGAPYNEQFF.

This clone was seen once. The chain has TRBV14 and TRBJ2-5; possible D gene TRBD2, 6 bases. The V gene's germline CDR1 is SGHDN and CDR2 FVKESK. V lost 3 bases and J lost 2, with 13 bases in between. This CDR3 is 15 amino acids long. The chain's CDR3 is CASSHEGLLQETQYF. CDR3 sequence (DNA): TGTGCCAGCAGCCACGAGGGACTCCTGCAAGAGACCCAGTACTTC.

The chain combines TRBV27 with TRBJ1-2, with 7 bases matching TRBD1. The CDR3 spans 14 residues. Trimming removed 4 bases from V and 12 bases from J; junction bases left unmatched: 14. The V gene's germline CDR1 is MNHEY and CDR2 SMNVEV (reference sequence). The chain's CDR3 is CASSSGQPPVNHTF. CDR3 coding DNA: TGTGCCAGCAGTTCGGGACAGCCTCCCGTTAATCACACCTTC.

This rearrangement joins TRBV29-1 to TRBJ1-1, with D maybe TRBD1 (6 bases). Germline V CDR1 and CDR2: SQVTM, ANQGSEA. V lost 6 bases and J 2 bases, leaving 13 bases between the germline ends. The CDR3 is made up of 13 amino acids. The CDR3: CSVWGPSNTEAFF. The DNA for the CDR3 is TGCAGCGTGTGGGGGCCTTCAAACACTGAAGCTTTCTTT. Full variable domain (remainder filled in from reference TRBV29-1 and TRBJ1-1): SAVISQKPSRDICQRGTSLTIQCQVDSQVTMMFWYRQQPGQSLTLIATANQGSEATYESGFVIDKFPISRPNLTFSTLTVSNMSPEDSSIYLCSVWGPSNTEAFFGQGTRLTVV.

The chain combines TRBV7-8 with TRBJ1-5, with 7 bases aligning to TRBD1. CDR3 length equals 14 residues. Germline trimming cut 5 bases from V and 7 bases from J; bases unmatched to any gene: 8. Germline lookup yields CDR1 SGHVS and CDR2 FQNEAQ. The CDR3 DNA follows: TGTGCCAGCAGCCATACTAGGGGGCTCCAGCCCCAGCATTTT. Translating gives CASSHTRGLQPQHF.

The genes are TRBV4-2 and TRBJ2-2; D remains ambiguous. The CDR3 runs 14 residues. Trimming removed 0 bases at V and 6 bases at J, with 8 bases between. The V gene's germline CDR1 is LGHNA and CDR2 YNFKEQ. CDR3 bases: TGTGCCAGCAGCCAAGATCCCCCCGCCGGGGAGCTGTTTTTT. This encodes CASSQDPPAGELFF.